Detailed here is one T cell receptor (beta chain). The data were taken from a study of shared clonotypes between healthy human individuals. Method: immunoSEQ multiplex PCR; TCRdb's copy keeps in-frame clones and lacks some. The table includes about 2 million clones, 90% to 95% detected once. There are 15 residues in the CDR3. V lost 3 bases to trimming and J lost 2 bases, with 13 bases between them. Germline V gives CDR1 WNHNN, CDR2 SYGVQD (reference sequence). This rearrangement joins TRBV10-1 to TRBJ2-5, with a possible D match to TRBD2 (5 bases). This receptor was taken from a man in his late teens or twenties in good health. Material for sequencing was naive CD4+ T cells sorted from blood. This sample's subset: CD45RA+ positively selected. The CDR3 reads CASSDAREPQETQYF. CDR3 sequence (DNA): TGCGCCAGCAGTGACGCGAGGGAACCGCAAGAGACCCAGTACTTC.